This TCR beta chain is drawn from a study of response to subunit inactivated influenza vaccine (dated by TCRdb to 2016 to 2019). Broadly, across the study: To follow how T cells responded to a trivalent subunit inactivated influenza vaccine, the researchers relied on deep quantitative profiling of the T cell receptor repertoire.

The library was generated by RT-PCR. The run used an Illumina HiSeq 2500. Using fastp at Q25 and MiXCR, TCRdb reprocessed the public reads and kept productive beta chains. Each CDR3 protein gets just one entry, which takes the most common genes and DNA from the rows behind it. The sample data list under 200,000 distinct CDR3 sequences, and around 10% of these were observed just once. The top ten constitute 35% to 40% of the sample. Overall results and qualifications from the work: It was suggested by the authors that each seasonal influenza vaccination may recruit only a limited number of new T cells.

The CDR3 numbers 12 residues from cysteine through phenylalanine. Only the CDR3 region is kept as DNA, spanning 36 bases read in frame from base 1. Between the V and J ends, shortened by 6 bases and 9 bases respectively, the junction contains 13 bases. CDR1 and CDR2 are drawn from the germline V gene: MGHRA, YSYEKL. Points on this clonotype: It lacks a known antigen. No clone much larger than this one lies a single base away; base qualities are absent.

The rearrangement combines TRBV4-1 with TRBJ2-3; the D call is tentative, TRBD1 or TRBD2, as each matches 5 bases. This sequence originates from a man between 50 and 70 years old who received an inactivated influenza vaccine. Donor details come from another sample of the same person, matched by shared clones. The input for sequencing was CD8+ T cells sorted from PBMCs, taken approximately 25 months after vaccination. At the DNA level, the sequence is TGCGCCAGCAGAGCGGACTGGGGCACGCAGTATTTT. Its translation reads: CASRADWGTQYF.